This T cell receptor beta chain is from a study of early T cells in non-severe SARS-CoV-2 infection. In TCRdb, the 5' RACE reads were re-called with MiXCR into one record per CDR3 protein. The sample shows tens of thousands of distinct CDR3 sequences, 15% to 17% of them seen only once. Losses at the gene ends were 5 bases for V and 7 bases for J; bases not matched to a gene: 13. This CDR3 is 17 amino acids long. Germline CDR1 and CDR2: MNHEY and SVGAGI. The specimen sequenced was whole blood. This receptor was obtained from an adult who was a healthcare worker with PCR-confirmed SARS-CoV-2 infection or an uninfected control (not recorded which). The chain links TRBV6-5 to TRBJ1-4, with TRBD1 identical over 10 bases. This chain's CDR3 is CASSRQLTGGRGEKLFF. Here the CDR3 DNA reads TGTGCCAGCAGTCGACAACTGACAGGGGGCCGGGGTGAAAAACTGTTTTTT.